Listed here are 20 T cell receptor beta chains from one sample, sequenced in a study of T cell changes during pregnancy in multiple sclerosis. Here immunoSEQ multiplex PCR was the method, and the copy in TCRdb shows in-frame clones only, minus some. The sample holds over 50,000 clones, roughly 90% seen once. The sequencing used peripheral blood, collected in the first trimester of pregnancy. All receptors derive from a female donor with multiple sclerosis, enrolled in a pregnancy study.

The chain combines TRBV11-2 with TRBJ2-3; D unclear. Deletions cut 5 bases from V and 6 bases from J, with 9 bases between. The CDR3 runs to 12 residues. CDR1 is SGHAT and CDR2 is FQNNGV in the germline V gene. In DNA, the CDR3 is TGTGCCAGCAGCCGAGAGGCGGATACGCAGTATTTT. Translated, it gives CASSREADTQYF.

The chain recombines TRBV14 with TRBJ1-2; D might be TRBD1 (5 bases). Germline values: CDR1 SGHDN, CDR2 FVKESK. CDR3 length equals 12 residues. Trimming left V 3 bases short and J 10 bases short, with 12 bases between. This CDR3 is CASSQLTGDYTF. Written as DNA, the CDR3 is TGTGCCAGCAGCCAGCTTACAGGTGACTACACCTTC.

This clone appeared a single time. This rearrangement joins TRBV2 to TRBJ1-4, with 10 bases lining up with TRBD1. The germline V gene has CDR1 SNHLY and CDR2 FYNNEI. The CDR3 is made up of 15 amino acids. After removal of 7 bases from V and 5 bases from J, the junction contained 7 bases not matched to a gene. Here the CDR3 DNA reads TGTGCCAGCAACGGACAGGGGGTTGCCAATGAAAAACTGTTTTTT. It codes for CASNGQGVANEKLFF.

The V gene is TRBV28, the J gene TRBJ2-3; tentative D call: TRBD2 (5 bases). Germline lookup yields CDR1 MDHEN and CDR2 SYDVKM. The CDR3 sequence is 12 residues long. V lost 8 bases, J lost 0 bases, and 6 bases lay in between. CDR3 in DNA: TGTGCCAGCGGGAGTAGCACAGATACGCAGTATTTT. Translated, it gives CASGSSTDTQYF.

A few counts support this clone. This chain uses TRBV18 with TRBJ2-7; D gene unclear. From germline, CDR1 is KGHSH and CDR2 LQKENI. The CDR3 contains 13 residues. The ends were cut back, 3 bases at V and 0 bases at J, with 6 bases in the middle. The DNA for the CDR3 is TGTGCCAGCTCACCCCTGAGCTCCTACGAGCAGTACTTC. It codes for CASSPLSSYEQYF.

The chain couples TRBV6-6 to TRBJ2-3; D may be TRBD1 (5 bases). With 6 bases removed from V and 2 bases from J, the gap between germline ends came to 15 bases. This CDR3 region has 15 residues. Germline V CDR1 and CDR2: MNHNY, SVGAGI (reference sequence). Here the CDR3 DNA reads TGTGCCAGCAGACCCACAGGCGTCAACACAGATACGCAGTATTTT. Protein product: CASRPTGVNTDTQYF.

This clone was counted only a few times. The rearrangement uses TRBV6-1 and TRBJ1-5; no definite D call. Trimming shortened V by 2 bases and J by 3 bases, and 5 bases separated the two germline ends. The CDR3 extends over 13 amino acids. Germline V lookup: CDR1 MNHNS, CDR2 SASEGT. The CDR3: CASSEHVNQPQHF. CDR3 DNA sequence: TGTGCCAGCAGTGAACATGTCAATCAGCCCCAGCATTTT.

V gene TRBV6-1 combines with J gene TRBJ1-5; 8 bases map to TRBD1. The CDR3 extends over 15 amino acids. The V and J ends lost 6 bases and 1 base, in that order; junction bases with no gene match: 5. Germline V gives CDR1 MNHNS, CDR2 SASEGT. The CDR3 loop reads CASRKDRVSNQPQHF. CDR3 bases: TGTGCCAGCAGGAAGGACAGGGTGAGCAATCAGCCCCAGCATTTT.

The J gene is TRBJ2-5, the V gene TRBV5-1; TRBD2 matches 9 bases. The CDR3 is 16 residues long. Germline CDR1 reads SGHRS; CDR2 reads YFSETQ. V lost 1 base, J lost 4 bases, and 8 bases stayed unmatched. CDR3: CASSLWREGRGETQYF. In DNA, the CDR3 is TGCGCCAGCAGCTTGTGGCGGGAGGGCCGGGGAGAGACCCAGTACTTC.

The CDR3 is CASKRRLAVQETQYF. The CDR3 region has the DNA TGTGCCAGCAAGAGACGTCTAGCGGTCCAAGAGACCCAGTACTTC. This chain joins TRBV6-5 and TRBJ2-5; 7 bases map to TRBD2. The V gene's germline CDR1 is MNHEY and CDR2 SVGAGI. The CDR3 loop spans 15 amino acids. Trimming took 7 bases from V and 1 from J; bases not matched to a gene: 9.

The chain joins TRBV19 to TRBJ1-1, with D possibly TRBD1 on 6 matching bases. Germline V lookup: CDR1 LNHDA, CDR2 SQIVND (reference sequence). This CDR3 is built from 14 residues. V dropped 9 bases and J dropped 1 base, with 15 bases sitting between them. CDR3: CASRDNPQNTEAFF. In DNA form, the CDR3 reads TGTGCCAGCCGGGACAACCCACAGAACACTGAAGCTTTCTTT.

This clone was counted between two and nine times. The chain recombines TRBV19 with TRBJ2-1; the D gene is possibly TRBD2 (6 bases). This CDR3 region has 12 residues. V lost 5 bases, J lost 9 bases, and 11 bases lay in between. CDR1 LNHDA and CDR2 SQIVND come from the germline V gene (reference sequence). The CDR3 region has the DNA TGTGCCAGTAGTCCGGGACTTCTTGAGCAGTTCTTC. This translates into CASSPGLLEQFF.

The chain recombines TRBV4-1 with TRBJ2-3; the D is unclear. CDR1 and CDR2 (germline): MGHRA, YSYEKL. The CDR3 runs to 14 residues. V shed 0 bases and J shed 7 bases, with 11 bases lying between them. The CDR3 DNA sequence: TGCGCCAGCAGCCAAGAGAAGAGCGATTATACGCAGTATTTT. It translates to CASSQEKSDYTQYF.

The CDR3 region has the DNA TGTGCCAGCAGCTTAGGGGTTGCAGGTTCCTACGAGCAGTACTTC. This translates into CASSLGVAGSYEQYF. V gene TRBV7-8 combines with J gene TRBJ2-7; D remains unclear. Germline loops: CDR1 SGHVS, CDR2 FQNEAQ. V was trimmed by 1 base and J by 1 base, leaving 11 bases between them. The CDR3 runs to 15 residues.

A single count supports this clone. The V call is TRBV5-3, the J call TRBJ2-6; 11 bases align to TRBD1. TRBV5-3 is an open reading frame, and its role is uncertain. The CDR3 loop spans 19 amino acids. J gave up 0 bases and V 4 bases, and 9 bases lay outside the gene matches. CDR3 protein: CARSRGPGQGVSGANVLTF. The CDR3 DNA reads TGTGCCAGAAGCCGCGGACCGGGACAGGGGGTCTCTGGGGCCAACGTCCTGACTTTC.

The CDR3 sequence is CASSLAEEGQYF. The DNA for the CDR3 is TGTGCCAGCAGCTTGGCCGAGGAGGGGCAGTACTTC. The chain links TRBV5-5 to TRBJ2-7; the D gene is possibly TRBD2 (6 bases). This CDR3 region has 12 residues. Germline V lookup: CDR1 SGHKS, CDR2 YYEKEE (reference sequence). V was cut by 0 bases and J by 9 bases, with 10 bases left in between.

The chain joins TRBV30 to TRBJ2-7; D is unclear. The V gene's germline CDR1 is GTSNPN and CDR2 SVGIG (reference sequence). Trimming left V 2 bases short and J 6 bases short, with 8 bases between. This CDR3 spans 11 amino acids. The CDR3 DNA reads TGTGCCTGGAGTCTGAGAAGCGAGCAGTACTTC. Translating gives CAWSLRSEQYF.

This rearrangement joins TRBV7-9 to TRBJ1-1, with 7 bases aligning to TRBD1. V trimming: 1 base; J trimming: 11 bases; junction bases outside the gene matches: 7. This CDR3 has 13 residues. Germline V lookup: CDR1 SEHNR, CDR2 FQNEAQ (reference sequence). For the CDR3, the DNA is TGTGCCAGCAGCTTAGATACAGGGGTTAAGGCTTTCTTT. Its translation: CASSLDTGVKAFF.

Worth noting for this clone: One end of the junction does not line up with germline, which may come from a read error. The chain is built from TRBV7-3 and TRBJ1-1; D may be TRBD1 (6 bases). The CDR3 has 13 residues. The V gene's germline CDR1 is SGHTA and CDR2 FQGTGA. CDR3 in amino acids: CASSLARDTGSVF. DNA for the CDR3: TGTGCCAGCAGCTTAGCCCGGGACACGGGCTCAGTCTTT. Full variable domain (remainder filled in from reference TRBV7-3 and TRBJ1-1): GAGVSQTPSNKVTEKGKYVELRCDPISGHTALYWYRQSLGQGPEFLIYFQGTGAADDSGLPNDRFFAVRPEGSVSTLKIQRTERGDSAVYLCASSLARDTGSVFGQGTRLTVV.

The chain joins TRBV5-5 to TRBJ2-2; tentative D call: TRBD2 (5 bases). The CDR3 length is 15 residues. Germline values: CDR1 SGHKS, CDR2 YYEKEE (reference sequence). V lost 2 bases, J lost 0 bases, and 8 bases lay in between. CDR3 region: CASSLAASNTGELFF. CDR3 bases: TGTGCCAGCAGCTTAGCGGCATCGAACACCGGGGAGCTGTTTTTT.